Following are 17 T cell receptor beta chains from one sample sequenced in a study of neurological immune-mediated disorders. Noted time point: technical triplicate 2. Using its own MiXCR run on the 5' RACE reads, TCRdb lists one record per CDR3 protein. The sample lists more than 55,000 distinct CDR3 sequences, 24% occurring once. The sequenced material came from PBMCs. The origin of the receptors is a man in his 60s with HTLV-1-associated myelopathy (HAM/TSP).

This clonotype was found many times. The CDR3 coding sequence is TGTGCCAGCAGCTTGGCGGGGACAGGGGGCAACGAGCAGTACTTC. Translation: CASSLAGTGGNEQYF. The chain couples TRBV5-5 to TRBJ2-7; 12 nucleotides agree with TRBD1. Trimming cost V 0 bases and J 5 bases; bases outside gene matches: 3. In germline, CDR1 is SGHKS, CDR2 YYEKEE (reference sequence). The CDR3 has 15 residues.

This clonotype occurred many times. The chain combines TRBV5-1 with TRBJ1-1; 11 nucleotides agree with TRBD1. From germline, CDR1 is SGHRS and CDR2 YFSETQ. V gave up 4 bases and J gave up 0 bases; unmatched junction bases: 11. The CDR3 loop spans 18 amino acids. The CDR3, as DNA: TGCGCCAGCAGCGTGTCCGGGACAGGGGGGTTCGTGAACACTGAAGCTTTCTTT. Amino acids: CASSVSGTGGFVNTEAFF.

On this clonotype itself: Relative to the germline gene, one junction end is altered; a read error may explain this. The J gene is TRBJ1-1, the V gene TRBV29-1; D unclear. CDR1 SQVTM and CDR2 ANQGSEA come from the germline V gene. This CDR3 is 11 amino acids long. The CDR3 sequence is CSIEDRAYASF. Here the CDR3 DNA reads TGCAGCATTGAAGATCGGGCCTACGCTTCCTTT.

This clonotype appeared a few times. J is TRBJ1-2 and V is TRBV4-2; D is unresolved. This CDR3 region has 15 residues. Germline CDR1 is LGHNA and CDR2 is YNFKEQ. V was pared by 1 base and J by 1 base, with 10 bases between. CDR3 sequence (DNA): TGTGCCAGCAGCCAAGGGATGGAGGTTAACTATGGCTACACCTTC. Translated, it gives CASSQGMEVNYGYTF.

With respect to this clonotype: A much larger clonotype is one base distant, so this may be a read error. This sequence joins TRBV5-1 and TRBJ1-1, with 8 bases aligning to TRBD1. The length of the CDR3 is 14 residues. Trimming removed 5 bases from V and 1 base from J; junction bases left unmatched: 4. Germline CDR1 is SGHRS and CDR2 is YFSETQ. The CDR3 here is CASRPGTGNTEAFF. The CDR3 DNA follows: TGCGCCAGCAGACCCGGGACAGGGAACACTGAAGCTTTCTTT.

Many counts were recorded for this clonotype. The J gene is TRBJ2-4, the V gene TRBV20-1; no definite D call. Germline V gives CDR1 DFQATT, CDR2 SNEGSKA (reference sequence). The V end lost 6 bases, the J end lost 0 bases, and 15 bases lay between the germline ends. This CDR3 is 15 amino acids long. The CDR3 region has the DNA TGCAGTGCGGTCAGAGCAAACTTAGCCAAAAACATTCAGTACTTC. It is translated as CSAVRANLAKNIQYF.

This clonotype was picked up many times. The J gene is TRBJ1-6, the V gene TRBV5-6; D remains unclear. This CDR3 comprises 15 residues. Trimming cost V 4 bases and J 3 bases, with 11 bases left between them. Per the germline V gene, CDR1 is SGHDT and CDR2 is YYEEEE. This CDR3 is CASSPPDGYNSPLHF. The CDR3 DNA is TGTGCCAGCAGCCCCCCGGACGGCTATAATTCACCCCTCCACTTT.

This clonotype was counted many times. The rearrangement joins TRBV28 to TRBJ2-3; 9 bases are a match to TRBD1. CDR3 length: 15 residues. Germline V gene lookup returns CDR1 MDHEN and CDR2 SYDVKM. The trim removed 2 bases at V and 4 bases at J, leaving 4 bases unmatched. The chain's CDR3 is CASSLGDRVADTQYF. Here the CDR3 DNA reads TGTGCCAGCAGTTTAGGGGACAGGGTGGCAGATACGCAGTATTTT.

This clonotype showed up many times. The chain recombines TRBV6-5 with TRBJ2-3; D not certain. The germline V gene has CDR1 MNHEY and CDR2 SVGAGI. Trimming removed 7 bases at V and 0 bases at J, with 5 bases between. The CDR3 loop spans 12 amino acids. CDR3 loop: CASKSSTDTQYF. Written as DNA, the CDR3 is TGTGCCAGCAAGTCTAGCACAGATACGCAGTATTTT.

This clonotype was picked up many times. This sequence joins TRBV14 and TRBJ2-5; maybe TRBD1 (5 bases). Germline lookup yields CDR1 SGHDN and CDR2 FVKESK. The CDR3 runs to 15 residues. Trimming stripped 1 base from V and 4 bases from J, with 13 bases between. The DNA of the CDR3 is TGTGCCAGCAGCCAAGTGAAGGGGTTTGGAGAGACCCAGTACTTC. Translated, it gives CASSQVKGFGETQYF.

This clonotype was observed a few times. The chain uses TRBV7-2 and TRBJ2-1; D not certain. V was clipped by 4 bases and J by 10 bases, with 11 bases between them. The CDR3 extends over 12 amino acids. Germline V gene lookup returns CDR1 SGHTA and CDR2 FQGNSA. The chain's CDR3 is CASSWLGEEQFF. The CDR3 DNA sequence: TGTGCCAGCAGCTGGCTTGGAGAAGAGCAGTTCTTC.

The J gene is TRBJ2-5, the V gene TRBV3-1, with a possible D match to TRBD2 (6 bases). The CDR3 consists of 15 residues. V was cut by 4 bases and J by 0 bases, with 12 bases left in between. In germline, CDR1 is LGHDT, CDR2 YNNKEL (reference sequence). In DNA, the CDR3 is TGTGCCAGCAGCCCTGGAGAGCGGGACCAAGAGACCCAGTACTTC. Protein product: CASSPGERDQETQYF.

This clonotype was seen ten or more times. This chain connects TRBV20-1 to TRBJ1-2; D might be TRBD1 (5 bases). V was pared by 3 bases and J by 14 bases, with 19 bases between. CDR1 and CDR2 (germline): DFQATT, SNEGSKA (reference sequence). The CDR3 loop spans 12 amino acids. In nucleotides, the CDR3 is TGCAGTGCTAGTTCGAACCGGGACTTGGGTACCTTC. This sequence encodes CSASSNRDLGTF.

The chain employs TRBV9 and TRBJ2-1; D unclear. CDR3 length: 16 residues. V was shortened by 0 bases and J by 4 bases, with 14 bases between the two germline ends. The germline V gene has CDR1 SGDLS and CDR2 YYNGEE. For the CDR3, the DNA is TGTGCCAGCAGCGTAGCTATCGGCCTATCATACAATGAGCAGTTCTTC. Translated, it gives CASSVAIGLSYNEQFF.

This clonotype was found many times. The chain employs TRBV20-1 and TRBJ1-2, with D possibly being TRBD1 (5 bases). This CDR3 contains 12 residues. V was pared by 8 bases and J by 2 bases, with 12 bases between. In germline, CDR1 is DFQATT, CDR2 SNEGSKA (reference sequence). The CDR3 coding sequence is TGCAGTATTCAAAGGGGCAACTATGGCTACACCTTC. Its protein product is CSIQRGNYGYTF.

This clonotype was seen repeatedly, ten times or more. The genes are TRBV5-1 and TRBJ1-2, with unresolved D. There are 13 residues in the CDR3. CDR1 and CDR2 from the germline V gene are SGHRS and YFSETQ. Trimming removed 3 bases from V and 3 bases from J, with 9 bases in between. The CDR3 sequence is CASSSGGDYGYTF. In DNA form, the CDR3 reads TGCGCCAGCAGCTCGGGCGGGGACTATGGCTACACCTTC.

This clonotype was counted many times. V gene TRBV5-6 combines with J gene TRBJ2-2, with D unclear. Trimming pared 0 bases from V and 0 bases from J, leaving 9 bases between. Germline V gene sequence: CDR1 SGHDT, CDR2 YYEEEE. The CDR3 is 16 amino acids. CDR3 region: CASSLVQATNTGELFF. CDR3 DNA sequence: TGTGCCAGCAGCTTGGTTCAGGCTACGAACACCGGGGAGCTGTTTTTT.